Below are 25 T cell receptor beta chains sequenced from a single sample in a study of blood T cell repertoires in COVID-19. Some clones are missing from TCRdb's copy, which holds only in-frame ones; the method was immunoSEQ multiplex PCR. The sample has around 170,000 clones, 80% to 90% seen once; the top ten hold approximately 2.1%. Sequencing used peripheral blood. Receptors originate from a man in his late teens or twenties who had recovered from COVID-19.

This rearrangement joins TRBV6-5 to TRBJ2-3, with D tentatively TRBD1 (5 bases). Germline values: CDR1 MNHEY, CDR2 SVGAGI. CDR3 length equals 14 residues. Between the trimmed V and J ends, which lost 7 bases and 2 bases, there was a span of 13 bases. The CDR3 sequence: CASNVGRLTDTQYF. The CDR3 nucleotides are TGTGCCAGCAATGTGGGGCGCCTCACAGATACGCAGTATTTT.

V gene TRBV11-2 combines with J gene TRBJ1-2; D not certain. Deletions cut 0 bases from V and 4 bases from J, with 24 bases between. From germline, CDR1 is SGHAT and CDR2 FQNNGV. The length of the CDR3 is 19 residues. Here the CDR3 DNA reads TGTGCCAGCAGCTTAGATCCTCAGTTGGGCGGGCCCTCGAGCTATGGCTACACCTTC. Translating it yields CASSLDPQLGGPSSYGYTF.

This chain joins TRBV7-8 and TRBJ2-7; the match to TRBD2 covers 8 bases. The CDR3 contains 13 residues. The V segment lost 5 bases and the J segment 5 bases; nucleotides outside the gene matches: 5. The germline V gene encodes CDR1 SGHVS and CDR2 FQNEAQ. This chain's CDR3 is CASSPAREDEQYF. The CDR3 coding sequence is TGTGCCAGCAGCCCGGCGCGGGAGGACGAGCAGTACTTC.

The rearrangement links TRBV9 to TRBJ2-1, with D possibly matching TRBD2 (6 bases). CDR1 is SGDLS and CDR2 is YYNGEE in the germline V gene. The CDR3 is 15 residues long. V lost 4 bases, J lost 0 bases, and 11 bases lay in between. CDR3 region: CASSPGLSSYNEQFF. The CDR3 coding sequence is TGTGCCAGCAGCCCGGGACTTAGCTCCTACAATGAGCAGTTCTTC.

The chain recombines TRBV19 with TRBJ2-5; D is uncertain. V was trimmed by 0 bases and J by 4 bases, leaving 6 bases between them. In germline, CDR1 is LNHDA, CDR2 SQIVND (reference sequence). CDR3 length: 13 residues. The CDR3 loop reads CASSIEPRETQYF. CDR3 nucleotide sequence: TGTGCCAGTAGTATAGAACCGAGAGAGACCCAGTACTTC.

The V gene is TRBV4-1, the J gene TRBJ1-1; no clear D. Trimming took off 4 bases at V and 3 bases at J, with 9 bases between the two ends. CDR1 MGHRA and CDR2 YSYEKL come from the germline V gene. The CDR3 is made up of 13 amino acids. The CDR3 sequence: CASSPITDTEAFF. CDR3 nucleotide sequence: TGCGCCAGCAGCCCCATCACGGACACTGAAGCTTTCTTT.

V and J are TRBV4-1 and TRBJ2-3; 9 bases agree with TRBD2. The V gene end was trimmed by 5 bases and the J gene end by 5 bases; junction bases not matched to a gene: 8. Germline assignment: CDR1 MGHRA and CDR2 YSYEKL. There are 15 residues in the CDR3. The CDR3, as DNA: TGCGCCAGCAGCGAAGGACTAGCGTGGGGAGATACGCAGTATTTT. Translating gives CASSEGLAWGDTQYF.

V is TRBV3-1 (or the pseudogene TRBV3-2) and J is TRBJ1-1; D is ambiguous. V was clipped by 1 base and J by 0 bases, with 9 bases between them. CDR3 length: 15 amino acids. Per germline, CDR1 LGHDT and CDR2 YNNKEL (reference sequence). The chain's CDR3 is CASSQGATMNTEAFF. CDR3 coding DNA: TGTGCCAGCAGCCAAGGGGCCACCATGAACACTGAAGCTTTCTTT.

This clone was observed a single time. The chain carries TRBV27 and TRBJ2-7, with TRBD2 matching over 11 bases. V gave up 8 bases and J gave up 2 bases; unmatched junction bases: 5. From germline, CDR1 is MNHEY and CDR2 SMNVEV (reference sequence). The CDR3 extends over 14 amino acids. The CDR3 loop is CASGLAGGAYEQYF. The CDR3 nucleotides read TGTGCCAGCGGACTAGCGGGTGGGGCCTACGAGCAGTACTTC.

The genes are TRBV18 and TRBJ1-1; TRBD1 agrees at 9 bases. The V gene end was trimmed by 3 bases and the J gene end by 3 bases; junction bases not matched to a gene: 11. The CDR3 is 17 residues long. From germline, CDR1 is KGHSH and CDR2 LQKENI. CDR3 protein: CASSPLTGGAGDTEAFF. As DNA, the CDR3 is TGTGCCAGCTCACCTCTTACAGGGGGCGCGGGAGACACTGAAGCTTTCTTT.

This clone was seen only once. The genes are TRBV14 and TRBJ2-7, with D uncertain. CDR3 size: 15 residues. Germline CDR1 SGHDN, CDR2 FVKESK. Between the trimmed V and J ends, which lost 0 bases and 0 bases, there was a span of 9 bases. This CDR3 reads CASSQDLRISYEQYF. In nucleotides, the CDR3 is TGTGCCAGCAGCCAAGATCTGAGAATCTCCTACGAGCAGTACTTC.

The rearrangement uses TRBV4-3 and TRBJ2-3; 8 bases match TRBD1. V was pared by 3 bases and J by 3 bases, with 14 bases of the junction left unmatched. Germline V gives CDR1 LGHNA, CDR2 YSLEER. The CDR3 length is 18 residues. CDR3 protein: CASSHGPEFRGLTDTQYF. The CDR3 DNA follows: TGCGCCAGCAGCCACGGCCCTGAATTCAGGGGGCTGACAGATACGCAGTATTTT.

This clone has only one observation. The chain couples TRBV20-1 to TRBJ1-2, with D unclear. Trimming stripped 3 bases from V and 5 bases from J, with 7 bases between. Germline V gives CDR1 DFQATT, CDR2 SNEGSKA (reference sequence). The CDR3 extends over 11 amino acids. DNA of the CDR3: TGCAGTGCTAGCCACTTTTATGGCTACACCTTC. Encoded protein: CSASHFYGYTF.

CDR3 in DNA: TGTGCCAGCAGACCTAGGGGGGAGGGCCGCGACGAGCAGTACTTC. Residues: CASRPRGEGRDEQYF. The V call is TRBV6-6, the J call TRBJ2-7; D is possibly TRBD2 (7 bases). The germline CDR1 and CDR2 sequences are MNHNY and SVGAGI (reference sequence). The CDR3 has 15 amino acids. The ends were cut back, 6 bases at V and 5 bases at J, with 20 bases in the middle.

To note about this clone: Additional DNA sequences in this sample encode the identical CDR3. This sequence joins TRBV6-5 and TRBJ2-7; 7 bases are a match to TRBD2. The J segment lost 4 bases and the V segment lost 6 bases, leaving 0 bases of the junction unmatched. The CDR3 consists of 11 residues. CDR1 and CDR2 (germline): MNHEY, SVGAGI. The CDR3 loop is CASSGGYEQYF. CDR3 bases: TGTGCCAGCAGCGGGGGGTACGAGCAGTACTTC.

This clone was recorded a few times. The chain is built from TRBV27 and TRBJ2-7, with 10 bases that match TRBD2. The CDR3 length is 15 residues. Germline V gene sequence: CDR1 MNHEY, CDR2 SMNVEV (reference sequence). The J segment lost 7 bases and the V segment lost 2 bases, leaving 8 bases of the junction unmatched. CDR3 sequence (DNA): TGTGCCAGCAGTTTAACGGCTAGCGGGAGTCGGGAGCAGTACTTC. This sequence encodes CASSLTASGSREQYF.

The CDR3 region has the DNA TGTGCCAGCAGCTATACTGGAGGGACTGAAGCTTTCTTT. Translated, it gives CASSYTGGTEAFF. The chain has TRBV11-2 and TRBJ1-1; D is ambiguous. This CDR3 contains 13 residues. Trimming took 4 bases from V and 5 from J, leaving 11 bases between them. Germline CDR1 reads SGHAT; CDR2 reads FQNNGV.

This chain joins TRBV27 and TRBJ2-2; 7 nucleotides agree with TRBD2. Trimming cost V 8 bases and J 1 base; bases outside gene matches: 10. CDR3 length equals 16 residues. Germline-derived CDR1 and CDR2 are MNHEY and SMNVEV (reference sequence). Here the CDR3 reads CASAPGGLVNTGELFF. CDR3 sequence (DNA): TGTGCCAGCGCCCCGGGGGGATTGGTGAACACCGGGGAGCTGTTTTTT.

The chain links TRBV9 to TRBJ2-1; 13 bases fit TRBD2. With V trimmed by 4 bases and J by 4 bases, 11 bases remained unmatched. Germline V gene lookup returns CDR1 SGDLS and CDR2 YYNGEE. This CDR3 comprises 18 residues. The CDR3 DNA reads TGTGCCAGCAGCCTGCGCCCCGAGGGACTAGCGGGGTACAATGAGCAGTTCTTC. Encoded protein: CASSLRPEGLAGYNEQFF.

The V call is TRBV29-1, the J call TRBJ1-3, with TRBD1 as a possible D gene (5 bases). This CDR3 region has 14 residues. Trimming removed 6 bases from V and 4 bases from J, with 16 bases in between. CDR1 and CDR2 (germline): SQVTM, ANQGSEA. CDR3 coding DNA: TGCAGCGTCGCCGAAGCAGGGATAGGAAACACCATATATTTT. This translates into CSVAEAGIGNTIYF.

The chain joins TRBV19 to TRBJ2-7, with 9 bases aligning to TRBD2. V was clipped by 3 bases and J by 4 bases; unmatched bases: 16. Germline V gene data show CDR1 as LNHDA and CDR2 as SQIVND (reference sequence). The length of the CDR3 is 18 residues. CDR3 in DNA: TGTGCCAGTAGTATGGGGCCAGTCGGAGCGGGAGGAGGATACGAGCAGTACTTC. This encodes CASSMGPVGAGGGYEQYF.

V gene TRBV27 combines with J gene TRBJ2-1; 10 bases agree with TRBD2. The CDR3 has 17 amino acids. Germline CDR1 reads MNHEY; CDR2 reads SMNVEV (reference sequence). After removal of 5 bases from V and 2 bases from J, the junction contained 9 bases not matched to a gene. CDR3 sequence reads: CASSLRTSGPPYNEQFF. The CDR3 nucleotides read TGTGCCAGCAGTCTCCGGACTAGCGGCCCCCCCTACAATGAGCAGTTCTTC.

The chain uses TRBV24-1 and TRBJ2-1; D possibly corresponds to TRBD2 (5 bases). The germline gives CDR1 KGHDR, CDR2 SFDVKD. V was trimmed by 1 base and J by 12 bases, leaving 12 bases between them. The CDR3 length is 13 residues. The DNA of the CDR3 is TGTGCCACCAGTGATTTCTCCGAAGAGGGGCAGTTCTTC. It is translated as CATSDFSEEGQFF.

The chain links TRBV2 to TRBJ1-1; 8 nucleotides match TRBD1. After removal of 4 bases from V and 5 bases from J, the junction contained 9 bases not matched to a gene. Germline-derived CDR1 and CDR2 are SNHLY and FYNNEI. This CDR3 has 15 amino acids. CDR3 protein: CASSVSNRGTTEAFF. The CDR3 region has the DNA TGTGCCAGCAGTGTATCGAACAGGGGGACTACTGAAGCTTTCTTT.

The gene calls are TRBV19 and TRBJ1-3, with a tentative D call TRBD1 (6 bases). The CDR3 is 17 residues long. Germline V CDR1 and CDR2: LNHDA, SQIVND (reference sequence). The V end lost 9 bases, the J end lost 4 bases, and 25 bases lay between the germline ends. The CDR3 nucleotides are TGTGCCAGCACGGACAGTACTCTCCGGAGCAGAGGAAACACCATATATTTT. This codes for CASTDSTLRSRGNTIYF. Supplemented by reference TRBV19 and TRBJ1-3, the full variable domain reads DGGITQSPKYLFRKEGQNVTLSCEQNLNHDAMYWYRQDPGQGLRLIYYSQIVNDFQKGDIAEGYSVSREKKESFPLTVTSAQKNPTAFYLCASTDSTLRSRGNTIYFGEGSWLTVV.